What follows is one TCR beta chain and its context. As yet, its antigen is unknown. These data originate in a study of cytomegalovirus exposure and HLA in healthy donors. Study results and caveats: Prior analysis indicated that the majority of TCR beta V segments exhibited productivity approximately 90% or approximately 30% of the time. It was likely that a cluster of highly shared sequence variants was a sequencing artifact.

The primer mix had 60 Vbeta and 13 Jbeta primers. Clones were sequenced by immunoSEQ multiplex PCR, and TCRdb holds only the in-frame ones, with some missing. The sample lists under 110,000 clones; roughly 82% were seen once. The CDR3 extends over 15 amino acids. Trimming pared 0 bases from V and 4 bases from J, leaving 10 bases between. Germline values: CDR1 MGHRA, CDR2 YSYEKL. The sequence derives from a male donor in good health and CMV-seropositive. The chain recombines TRBV4-1 with TRBJ1-3; D is possibly TRBD1 (5 bases). Sequencing was done on a sample of PBMCs. CDR3 bases: TGCGCCAGCAGCCAAGATGTTGGGGCAGGAAACACCATATATTTT. Translation gives CASSQDVGAGNTIYF.